The 30 T cell receptor beta chains listed next were all sequenced from one sample in a study of blood T cell repertoires in COVID-19. Sequenced by immunoSEQ multiplex PCR; TCRdb stores in-frame clones only, minus some. The data hold about 200,000 clones, with roughly 80% observed a single time. The material sequenced was peripheral blood. These receptor sequences come from a woman of 80 years or more with COVID-19, enrolled during active disease.

This chain connects TRBV4-2 to TRBJ1-1; D might be TRBD1 (6 bases). The CDR3 is 15 residues long. Germline assignment: CDR1 LGHNA and CDR2 YNFKEQ. V lost 0 bases to trimming and J lost 13 bases, with 21 bases between them. The CDR3 spells CASSQDGSGRGVVFF. The CDR3 nucleotides read TGTGCCAGCAGCCAAGATGGATCGGGCAGGGGAGTTGTTTTCTTT.

V is TRBV6-2 or TRBV6-3 and J is TRBJ1-1, with D maybe TRBD1 (5 bases). The length of the CDR3 is 13 residues. V was shortened by 3 bases and J by 4 bases, with 9 bases between the two germline ends. Germline V gene sequence: CDR1 MNHEY, CDR2 SVGEGT. The CDR3 region is CASSYVGPTEAFF. The CDR3 nucleotides are TGTGCCAGCAGTTATGTGGGGCCCACTGAAGCTTTCTTT.

The chain employs TRBV5-4 and TRBJ1-1; 11 bases align to TRBD1. Trimming took 3 bases from V and 4 from J; bases not matched to a gene: 8. CDR1 is SGHNT and CDR2 is YYREEE in the germline V gene (reference sequence). The CDR3 loop spans 16 amino acids. The CDR3 DNA sequence: TGTGCCAGCAGCTCCGGACAGGGGGCAAGGGGCACTGAAGCTTTCTTT. Translated, it gives CASSSGQGARGTEAFF.

The chain employs TRBV2 and TRBJ2-1; possibly TRBD2 for D (6 bases). Germline loops: CDR1 SNHLY, CDR2 FYNNEI. V was trimmed by 11 bases and J by 0 bases, leaving 17 bases between them. This CDR3 region has 15 residues. The CDR3 sequence: CAGQVQGGSYNEQFF. The CDR3 DNA follows: TGTGCCGGGCAGGTGCAGGGAGGCTCCTACAATGAGCAGTTCTTC.

CDR3 region: CASSEFGRGNGYTF. As DNA, the CDR3 is TGTGCCAGCAGTGAATTTGGCAGGGGAAATGGCTACACCTTC. This sequence joins TRBV25-1 and TRBJ1-2, with D perhaps matching TRBD1 (6 bases). V was cut by 1 base and J by 6 bases, with 12 bases left in between. Germline V gene sequence: CDR1 MGHDK, CDR2 SYGVNS. This CDR3 comprises 14 residues.

The chain recombines TRBV19 with TRBJ1-1, with D possibly TRBD1 on 5 matching bases. CDR1 LNHDA and CDR2 SQIVND come from the germline V gene (reference sequence). The CDR3 is 13 residues long. The CDR3, as DNA: TGTGCTGCCGGCGGGGGAGCGAACACTGAAGCTTTCTTT. This encodes CAAGGGANTEAFF.

V is TRBV3-1 (or the pseudogene TRBV3-2) and J is TRBJ1-5, with D possibly being TRBD1 (6 bases). CDR3 size: 15 residues. Trimming left V 3 bases short and J 2 bases short, with 11 bases between. Looked up from germline, CDR1 is LGHDT and CDR2 is YNNKEL (reference sequence). Here the CDR3 DNA reads TGTGCCAGCAGCCAGGGCGGGGGGCGCAATCAGCCCCAGCATTTT. Encoded protein: CASSQGGGRNQPQHF.

In this sample, this clone turned up a few times. The chain recombines TRBV9 with TRBJ1-5, with TRBD1 matching 9 bases. J was trimmed by 4 bases and V by 2 bases; bases with no gene match: 4. Germline lookup yields CDR1 SGDLS and CDR2 YYNGEE. The CDR3 consists of 15 residues. DNA of the CDR3: TGTGCCAGCAGCGTCGGGACAGGGTTTAATCAGCCCCAGCATTTT. Its protein product is CASSVGTGFNQPQHF.

DNA of the CDR3: TGCGCCAGCAGCAGACTAGCGGGGGAAATAGATACGCAGTATTTT. Amino acid sequence: CASSRLAGEIDTQYF. This chain uses TRBV5-1 with TRBJ2-3; 12 nucleotides line up with TRBD2. The ends lost 4 bases at V and 5 bases at J; junction bases unmatched: 5. The CDR3 covers 15 residues. CDR1 SGHRS and CDR2 YFSETQ come from the germline V gene.

V usage is TRBV30 and J usage is TRBJ1-4; tentative D call: TRBD1 (6 bases). This CDR3 has 13 residues. Germline CDR1 is GTSNPN and CDR2 is SVGIG (reference sequence). V lost 0 bases, J lost 8 bases, and 10 bases lay in between. CDR3 amino acids: CAWSVQGREKLFF. CDR3 nucleotide sequence: TGTGCCTGGAGTGTACAGGGTCGGGAAAAACTGTTTTTT.

The rearrangement links TRBV3-1 (or the pseudogene TRBV3-2) to TRBJ1-1; D remains ambiguous. There are 14 residues in the CDR3. Germline values: CDR1 LGHDT, CDR2 YNNKEL (reference sequence). The germline V and J ends were trimmed by 4 bases and 5 bases, with 14 bases remaining between them. The CDR3 here is CASSPRRMATEAFF. The DNA of the CDR3 is TGTGCCAGCAGCCCCCGGAGAATGGCGACTGAAGCTTTCTTT.

This clone has just one count. Other nucleotide sequences from this sample produce the same CDR3. The chain couples TRBV9 to TRBJ2-5; 10 bases agree with TRBD1. The CDR3 length is 16 residues. Germline assignment: CDR1 SGDLS and CDR2 YYNGEE. V shed 0 bases, J shed 2 bases, and the junction held 4 bases outside the gene matches. In DNA, the CDR3 is TGTGCCAGCAGCGTAGCCCTGGACAGGGGGCAAGAGACCCAGTACTTC. Residues: CASSVALDRGQETQYF.

This clone has more than one count but fewer than ten. The genes are TRBV11-1 and TRBJ1-1; 10 bases fit TRBD1. The CDR3 runs to 16 residues. Germline lookup yields CDR1 SGHAT and CDR2 FQDESV (reference sequence). Trimming removed 5 bases from V and 3 bases from J; junction bases left unmatched: 9. CDR3 loop: CASSPGQGRYDTEAFF. The CDR3 DNA sequence: TGTGCCAGCAGCCCGGGACAGGGGAGGTATGACACTGAAGCTTTCTTT.

The rearrangement links TRBV5-6 to TRBJ2-6, with D maybe TRBD2 (5 bases). CDR1 is SGHDT, CDR2 YYEEEE, per germline. V shed 1 base and J shed 1 base, with 9 bases lying between them. There are 16 residues in the CDR3. The CDR3 DNA is TGTGCCAGCAGCTTGCTTGGAGGATCTGGGGCCAACGTCCTGACTTTC. The encoded protein is CASSLLGGSGANVLTF. Together with reference TRBV5-6 and TRBJ2-6, the CDR3 gives the full variable domain: DAGVTQSPTHLIKTRGQQVTLRCSPKSGHDTVSWYQQALGQGPQFIFQYYEEEERQRGNFPDRFSGHQFPNYSSELNVNALLLGDSALYLCASSLLGGSGANVLTFGAGSRLTVL.

The chain has TRBV3-1 (or the pseudogene TRBV3-2) and TRBJ1-1; TRBD1 might be the D (5 bases). V was shortened by 3 bases and J by 1 base, with 12 bases between the two germline ends. The CDR3 sequence is 15 residues long. The germline CDR1 and CDR2 sequences are LGHDT and YNNKEL (reference sequence). The CDR3: CASSHLRQSNTEAFF. In DNA form, the CDR3 reads TGTGCCAGCAGCCACCTCAGACAGTCGAACACTGAAGCTTTCTTT.

The chain uses TRBV19 and TRBJ2-7; TRBD1 agrees at 8 bases. Germline CDR1 is LNHDA and CDR2 is SQIVND (reference sequence). The CDR3 contains 15 residues. Germline trimming cut 2 bases from V and 5 bases from J; bases unmatched to any gene: 8. The CDR3 nucleotides are TGTGCCAGTAGTATACTCCGACAGGGGATTCACGAGCAGTACTTC. This encodes CASSILRQGIHEQYF. Supplemented by reference TRBV19 and TRBJ2-7, the full variable domain reads DGGITQSPKYLFRKEGQNVTLSCEQNLNHDAMYWYRQDPGQGLRLIYYSQIVNDFQKGDIAEGYSVSREKKESFPLTVTSAQKNPTAFYLCASSILRQGIHEQYFGPGTRLTVT.

The chain employs TRBV28 and TRBJ1-1; 9 bases match TRBD1. Per germline, CDR1 MDHEN and CDR2 SYDVKM. Unmatched junction bases numbered 14, after V lost 3 bases and J lost 6 bases. The CDR3 length is 17 residues. Written as DNA, the CDR3 is TGTGCCAGCAGTTTCCCACGGACAGGGGTCCCTTACCCTGAAGCTTTCTTT. Translation: CASSFPRTGVPYPEAFF.

The gene calls are TRBV7-9 and TRBJ1-1; D is unresolved. Germline CDR1 SEHNR, CDR2 FQNEAQ (reference sequence). The CDR3 has 13 residues. Trimming took off 5 bases at V and 4 bases at J, with 11 bases between the two ends. The CDR3 sequence is CASSPPGGTEAFF. The CDR3, as DNA: TGTGCCAGCAGCCCCCCGGGAGGCACTGAAGCTTTCTTT.

The rearrangement joins TRBV4-2 to TRBJ1-4; 9 bases agree with TRBD1. The V gene's germline CDR1 is LGHNA and CDR2 YNFKEQ. V lost 4 bases, J lost 0 bases, and 18 bases stayed unmatched. There are 21 residues in the CDR3. CDR3 sequence: CASSRQSGTGTAPTTNEKLFF. The CDR3 DNA sequence: TGTGCCAGCAGCCGTCAGAGCGGGACAGGGACAGCGCCTACAACTAATGAAAAACTGTTTTTT.

The chain recombines TRBV27 with TRBJ1-5, with a tentative D call TRBD1 (5 bases). The germline gives CDR1 MNHEY, CDR2 SMNVEV (reference sequence). There are 16 residues in the CDR3. The V end was cut by 5 bases, the J end by 3 bases, with 17 bases between. The CDR3 DNA reads TGTGCCAGCAGTCTCCTACCCGACAGCAACAATCAGCCCCAGCATTTT. Encoded protein: CASSLLPDSNNQPQHF.

The gene calls are TRBV5-8 and TRBJ2-2; D perhaps matches TRBD1 (5 bases). CDR3 length: 15 residues. Trimming removed 2 bases from V and 1 base from J, with 9 bases in between. Germline CDR1 SGHTS, CDR2 YDEGEE. The CDR3 region has the DNA TGTGCCAGCAGCTTAGGGGTTAAGAACACCGGGGAGCTGTTTTTT. Amino acid sequence: CASSLGVKNTGELFF. Full variable domain (remainder filled in from reference TRBV5-8 and TRBJ2-2): EAGVTQSPTHLIKTRGQQATLRCSPISGHTSVYWYQQALGLGLQFLLWYDEGEERNRGNFPPRFSGRQFPNYSSELNVNALELEDSALYLCASSLGVKNTGELFFGEGSRLTVL.

CDR3 loop: CASARGIPTYEQYF. The CDR3 DNA reads TGTGCCAGCGCTAGGGGCATTCCTACCTACGAGCAGTACTTC. The chain joins TRBV19 to TRBJ2-7; TRBD1 might be the D (5 bases). The CDR3 has 14 amino acids. Deletions cut 9 bases from V and 2 bases from J, with 17 bases between. In germline, CDR1 is LNHDA, CDR2 SQIVND (reference sequence).

This chain uses TRBV7-3 with TRBJ2-3; TRBD2 agrees at 7 bases. CDR1 SGHTA and CDR2 FQGTGA come from the germline V gene. Trimming took 2 bases from V and 6 from J; bases not matched to a gene: 5. The CDR3 has 14 amino acids. CDR3 DNA sequence: TGTGCCAGCAGCTTAGGCGGGAGCCAGGATACGCAGTATTTT. Its translation is CASSLGGSQDTQYF.

The chain links TRBV24-1 to TRBJ2-7, with TRBD1 matching over 9 bases. Losses at the gene ends were 9 bases for V and 4 bases for J; bases not matched to a gene: 0. Germline V gene lookup returns CDR1 KGHDR and CDR2 SFDVKD. This CDR3 has 11 residues. The CDR3 loop reads CATGQGYEQYF. CDR3 bases: TGTGCCACCGGACAGGGGTACGAGCAGTACTTC.

The chain links TRBV7-3 to TRBJ2-6, with D unclear. CDR1 is SGHTA and CDR2 is FQGTGA in the germline V gene. Deletions cut 6 bases from V and 4 bases from J, with 10 bases between. The CDR3 loop spans 14 amino acids. This CDR3 is CASSVTPGANVLTF. CDR3 DNA: TGTGCCAGCAGTGTTACACCCGGGGCCAACGTCCTGACTTTC.

The chain combines TRBV5-6 with TRBJ2-3; no definite D call. Per the germline V gene, CDR1 is SGHDT and CDR2 is YYEEEE. CDR3 length: 13 residues. Trimming pared 2 bases from V and 2 bases from J, leaving 6 bases between. The CDR3 nucleotides are TGTGCCAGCAGCTTATACTCCACAGATACGCAGTATTTT. It translates to CASSLYSTDTQYF.

The chain is built from TRBV28 and TRBJ2-5; 8 bases line up with TRBD1. Germline lookup yields CDR1 MDHEN and CDR2 SYDVKM. The V and J ends lost 5 bases and 6 bases, in that order; junction bases with no gene match: 5. CDR3 length equals 13 residues. CDR3 region: CASSTTGVKTQYF. In DNA form, the CDR3 reads TGTGCCAGCAGTACGACAGGGGTAAAGACCCAGTACTTC.

The rearrangement uses TRBV28 and TRBJ2-6; a possible D gene is TRBD1 (6 bases). The germline V and J ends were trimmed by 7 bases and 4 bases, with 20 bases remaining between them. In germline, CDR1 is MDHEN, CDR2 SYDVKM. The CDR3 covers 17 residues. CDR3 DNA sequence: TGTGCCAGCATTCCAAGAGGACAGTTAACCGGGGCCAACGTCCTGACTTTC. Amino acids: CASIPRGQLTGANVLTF.

The chain uses TRBV7-3 and TRBJ1-1; no definite D call. The CDR3 sequence is 13 residues long. Between the trimmed V and J ends, which lost 4 bases and 1 base, there was a span of 7 bases. Germline V gene lookup returns CDR1 SGHTA and CDR2 FQGTGA. The CDR3 DNA follows: TGTGCCAGCAGCTACAATGCGAACACTGAAGCTTTCTTT. Translating gives CASSYNANTEAFF.

The chain carries TRBV3-1 (or the pseudogene TRBV3-2) and TRBJ2-3; 7 bases fit TRBD1. Trimming removed 4 bases from V and 1 base from J; junction bases left unmatched: 8. Germline V lookup: CDR1 LGHDT, CDR2 YNNKEL (reference sequence). The CDR3 is 16 residues long. The CDR3 region is CASSRPGGDGTDTQYF. The CDR3 DNA reads as TGTGCCAGCAGCCGCCCAGGGGGAGATGGCACAGATACGCAGTATTTT.